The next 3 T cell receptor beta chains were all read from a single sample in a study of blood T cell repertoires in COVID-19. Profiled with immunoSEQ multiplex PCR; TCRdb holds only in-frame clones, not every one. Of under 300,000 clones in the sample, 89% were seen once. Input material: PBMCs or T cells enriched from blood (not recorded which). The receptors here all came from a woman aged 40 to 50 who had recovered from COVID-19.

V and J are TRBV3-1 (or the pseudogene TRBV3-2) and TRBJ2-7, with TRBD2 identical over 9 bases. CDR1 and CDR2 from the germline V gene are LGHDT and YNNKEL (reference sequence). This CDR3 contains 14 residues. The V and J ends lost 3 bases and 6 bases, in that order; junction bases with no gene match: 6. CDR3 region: CASSQREGRGEQYF. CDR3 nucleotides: TGTGCCAGCAGCCAGCGGGAGGGCCGAGGCGAGCAGTACTTC.

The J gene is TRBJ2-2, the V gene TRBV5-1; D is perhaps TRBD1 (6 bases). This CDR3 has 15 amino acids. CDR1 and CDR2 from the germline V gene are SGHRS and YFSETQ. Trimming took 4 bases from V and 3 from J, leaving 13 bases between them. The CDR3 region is CASSPRTAYTGELFF. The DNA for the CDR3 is TGCGCCAGCAGCCCGAGGACAGCCTACACCGGGGAGCTGTTTTTT.

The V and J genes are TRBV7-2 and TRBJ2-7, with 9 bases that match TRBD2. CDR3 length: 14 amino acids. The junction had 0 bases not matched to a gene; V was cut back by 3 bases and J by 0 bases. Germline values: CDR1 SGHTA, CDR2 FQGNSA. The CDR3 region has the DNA TGTGCCAGCAGCTTGCGGGAGGGCTCCTACGAGCAGTACTTC. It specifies CASSLREGSYEQYF.